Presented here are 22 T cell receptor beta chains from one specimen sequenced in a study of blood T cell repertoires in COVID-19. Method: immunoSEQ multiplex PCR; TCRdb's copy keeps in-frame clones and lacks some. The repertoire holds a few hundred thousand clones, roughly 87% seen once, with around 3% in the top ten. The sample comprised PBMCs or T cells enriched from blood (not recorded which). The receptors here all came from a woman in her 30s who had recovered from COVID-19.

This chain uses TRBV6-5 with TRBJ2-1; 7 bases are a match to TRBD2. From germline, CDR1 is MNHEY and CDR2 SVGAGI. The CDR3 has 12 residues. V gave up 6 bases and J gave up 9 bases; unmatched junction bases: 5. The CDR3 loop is CASSPAGVEQFF. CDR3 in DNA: TGTGCCAGCAGCCCCGCGGGAGTTGAGCAGTTCTTC.

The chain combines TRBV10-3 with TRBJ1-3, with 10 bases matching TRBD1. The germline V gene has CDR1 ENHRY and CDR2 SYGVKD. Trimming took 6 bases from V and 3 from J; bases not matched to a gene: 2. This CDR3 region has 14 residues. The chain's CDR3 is CAISDRGLGNTIYF. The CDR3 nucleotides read TGTGCCATCAGCGACAGGGGGCTTGGAAACACCATATATTTT.

The CDR3 loop is CASSPPGGLEKLFF. The DNA of the CDR3 is TGTGCCAGCTCACCTCCAGGGGGGCTGGAAAAACTGTTTTTT. The gene calls are TRBV18 and TRBJ1-4; 7 positions match TRBD1. Trimming took 3 bases from V and 8 from J; bases not matched to a gene: 6. The CDR3 contains 14 residues. In germline, CDR1 is KGHSH, CDR2 LQKENI. Combining the CDR3 with reference TRBV18 and TRBJ1-4 gives the whole variable domain NAGVMQNPRHLVRRRGQEARLRCSPMKGHSHVYWYRQLPEEGLKFMVYLQKENIIDESGMPKERFSAEFPKEGPSILRIQQVVRGDSAAYFCASSPPGGLEKLFFGSGTQLSVL.

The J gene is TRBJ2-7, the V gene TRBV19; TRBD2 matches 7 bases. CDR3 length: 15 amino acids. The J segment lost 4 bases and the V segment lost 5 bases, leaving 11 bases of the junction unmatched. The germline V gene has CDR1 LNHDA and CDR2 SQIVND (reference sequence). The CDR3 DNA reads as TGTGCCAGTAGTTCGACTAGCTCATGGAAGTACGAGCAGTACTTC. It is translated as CASSSTSSWKYEQYF.

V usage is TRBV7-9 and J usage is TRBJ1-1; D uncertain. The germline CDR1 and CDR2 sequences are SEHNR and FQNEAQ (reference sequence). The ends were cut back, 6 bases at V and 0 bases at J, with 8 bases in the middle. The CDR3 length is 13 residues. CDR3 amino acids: CASSQDMNTEAFF. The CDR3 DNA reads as TGTGCCAGCAGTCAGGATATGAACACTGAAGCTTTCTTT.

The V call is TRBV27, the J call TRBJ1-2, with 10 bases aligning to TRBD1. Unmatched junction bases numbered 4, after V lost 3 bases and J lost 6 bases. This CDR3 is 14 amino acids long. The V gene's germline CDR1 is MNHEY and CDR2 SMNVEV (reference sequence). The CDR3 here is CASSLTGGADGYTF. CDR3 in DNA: TGTGCCAGCAGTTTGACAGGGGGCGCAGATGGCTACACCTTC.

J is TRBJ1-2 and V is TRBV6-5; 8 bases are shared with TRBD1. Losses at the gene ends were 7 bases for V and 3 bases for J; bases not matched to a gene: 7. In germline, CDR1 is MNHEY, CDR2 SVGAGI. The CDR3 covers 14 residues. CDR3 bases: TGTGCCAGCAATAGACAGGGGACGGACTATGGCTACACCTTC. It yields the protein CASNRQGTDYGYTF.

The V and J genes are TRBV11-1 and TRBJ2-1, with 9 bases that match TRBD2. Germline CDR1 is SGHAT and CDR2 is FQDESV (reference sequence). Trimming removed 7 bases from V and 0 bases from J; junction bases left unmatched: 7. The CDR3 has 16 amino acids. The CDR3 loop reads CASTIEAGGSYNEQFF. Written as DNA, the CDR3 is TGTGCCAGCACTATAGAAGCGGGGGGCTCCTACAATGAGCAGTTCTTC.

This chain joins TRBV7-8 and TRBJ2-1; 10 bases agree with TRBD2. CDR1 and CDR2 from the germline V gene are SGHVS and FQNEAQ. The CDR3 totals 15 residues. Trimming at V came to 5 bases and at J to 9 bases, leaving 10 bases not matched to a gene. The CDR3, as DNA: TGTGCCAGCAGCACATCCGGGACTAGCGTTCTTGAGCAGTTCTTC. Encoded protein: CASSTSGTSVLEQFF.

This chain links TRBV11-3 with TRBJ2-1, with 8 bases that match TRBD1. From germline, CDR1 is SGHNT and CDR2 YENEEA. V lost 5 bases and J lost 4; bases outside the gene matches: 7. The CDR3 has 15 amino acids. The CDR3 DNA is TGTGCCAGCAGCCCCCGACAGGGGCCTTACAATGAGCAGTTCTTC. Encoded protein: CASSPRQGPYNEQFF.

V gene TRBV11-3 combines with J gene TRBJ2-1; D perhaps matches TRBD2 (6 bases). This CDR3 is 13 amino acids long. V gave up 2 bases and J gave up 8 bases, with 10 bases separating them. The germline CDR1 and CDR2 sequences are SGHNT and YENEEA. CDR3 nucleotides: TGTGCCAGCAGCTTAAGGTGGGGGGATGAGCAGTTCTTC. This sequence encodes CASSLRWGDEQFF.

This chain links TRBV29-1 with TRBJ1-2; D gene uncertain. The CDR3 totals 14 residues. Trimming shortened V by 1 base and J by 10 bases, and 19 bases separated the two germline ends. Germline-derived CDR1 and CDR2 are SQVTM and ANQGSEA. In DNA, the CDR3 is TGCAGCGTTGAAGGCCCCCCCCGGAAGGGAGTCTACACCTTC. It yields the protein CSVEGPPRKGVYTF.

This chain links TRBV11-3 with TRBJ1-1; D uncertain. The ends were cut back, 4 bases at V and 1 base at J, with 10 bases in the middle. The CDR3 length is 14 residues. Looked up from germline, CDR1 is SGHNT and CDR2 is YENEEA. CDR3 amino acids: CASSSQAQNTEAFF. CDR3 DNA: TGTGCCAGCAGCTCCCAGGCCCAGAACACTGAAGCTTTCTTT.

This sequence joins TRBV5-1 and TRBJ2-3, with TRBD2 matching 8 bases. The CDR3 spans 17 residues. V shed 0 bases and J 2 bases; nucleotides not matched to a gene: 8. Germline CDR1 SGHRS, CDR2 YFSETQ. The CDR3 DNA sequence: TGCGCCAGCAGCTTGGAGGGCCTAGCGGGCATCACAGATACGCAGTATTTT. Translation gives CASSLEGLAGITDTQYF.

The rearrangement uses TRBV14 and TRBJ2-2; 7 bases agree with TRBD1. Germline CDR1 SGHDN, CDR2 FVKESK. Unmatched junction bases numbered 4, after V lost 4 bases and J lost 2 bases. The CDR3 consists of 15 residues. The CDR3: CASSRRDRNTGELFF. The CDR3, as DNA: TGTGCCAGCAGCCGCCGGGACAGAAACACCGGGGAGCTGTTTTTT.

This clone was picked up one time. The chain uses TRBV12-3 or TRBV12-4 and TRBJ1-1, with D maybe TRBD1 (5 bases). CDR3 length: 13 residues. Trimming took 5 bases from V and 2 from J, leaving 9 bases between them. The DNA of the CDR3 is TGTGCCAGCAGTAGACAGACAAACACTGAAGCTTTCTTT. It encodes CASSRQTNTEAFF.

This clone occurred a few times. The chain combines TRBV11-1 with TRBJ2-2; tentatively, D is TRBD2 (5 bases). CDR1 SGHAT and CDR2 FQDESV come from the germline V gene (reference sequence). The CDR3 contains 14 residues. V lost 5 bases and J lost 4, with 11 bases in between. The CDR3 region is CASSLSVGTGELFF. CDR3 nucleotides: TGTGCCAGCAGCCTTAGCGTGGGCACCGGGGAGCTGTTTTTT.

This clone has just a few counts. The CDR3 sequence is CAISEENLLNQPQHF. The CDR3 bases are TGTGCCATCAGTGAGGAGAACCTTCTCAATCAGCCCCAGCATTTT. The V gene is TRBV10-3, the J gene TRBJ1-5, with D unclear. The V end lost 2 bases, the J end lost 3 bases, and 11 bases lay between the germline ends. CDR3 length equals 15 residues. Germline V gene data show CDR1 as ENHRY and CDR2 as SYGVKD.

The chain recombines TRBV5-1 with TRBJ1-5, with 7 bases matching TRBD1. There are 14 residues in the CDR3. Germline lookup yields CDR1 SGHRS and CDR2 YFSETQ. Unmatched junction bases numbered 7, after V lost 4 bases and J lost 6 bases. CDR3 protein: CASSETGEAQPQHF. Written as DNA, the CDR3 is TGCGCCAGCAGCGAAACAGGGGAGGCTCAGCCCCAGCATTTT.

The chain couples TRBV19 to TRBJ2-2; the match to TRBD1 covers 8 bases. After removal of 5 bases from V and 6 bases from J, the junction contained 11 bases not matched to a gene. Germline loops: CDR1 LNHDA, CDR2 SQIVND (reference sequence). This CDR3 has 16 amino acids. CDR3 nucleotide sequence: TGTGCCAGTAGTTCGCGCGACAGGGGAGTAGCCGGGGAGCTGTTTTTT. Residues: CASSSRDRGVAGELFF.

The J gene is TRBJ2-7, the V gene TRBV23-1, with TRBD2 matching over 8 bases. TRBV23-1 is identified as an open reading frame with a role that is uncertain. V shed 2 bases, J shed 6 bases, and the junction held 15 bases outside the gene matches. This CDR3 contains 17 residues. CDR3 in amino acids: CASSQKVAGWYWGEQYF. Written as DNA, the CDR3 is TGCGCCAGCAGTCAAAAAGTAGCGGGATGGTACTGGGGCGAGCAGTACTTC.

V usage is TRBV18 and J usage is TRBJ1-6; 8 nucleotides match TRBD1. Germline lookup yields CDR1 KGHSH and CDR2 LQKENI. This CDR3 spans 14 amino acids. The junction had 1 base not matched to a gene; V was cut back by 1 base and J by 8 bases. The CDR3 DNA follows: TGTGCCAGCTCACCACAGGACAGGGATTCACCCCTCCACTTT. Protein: CASSPQDRDSPLHF.